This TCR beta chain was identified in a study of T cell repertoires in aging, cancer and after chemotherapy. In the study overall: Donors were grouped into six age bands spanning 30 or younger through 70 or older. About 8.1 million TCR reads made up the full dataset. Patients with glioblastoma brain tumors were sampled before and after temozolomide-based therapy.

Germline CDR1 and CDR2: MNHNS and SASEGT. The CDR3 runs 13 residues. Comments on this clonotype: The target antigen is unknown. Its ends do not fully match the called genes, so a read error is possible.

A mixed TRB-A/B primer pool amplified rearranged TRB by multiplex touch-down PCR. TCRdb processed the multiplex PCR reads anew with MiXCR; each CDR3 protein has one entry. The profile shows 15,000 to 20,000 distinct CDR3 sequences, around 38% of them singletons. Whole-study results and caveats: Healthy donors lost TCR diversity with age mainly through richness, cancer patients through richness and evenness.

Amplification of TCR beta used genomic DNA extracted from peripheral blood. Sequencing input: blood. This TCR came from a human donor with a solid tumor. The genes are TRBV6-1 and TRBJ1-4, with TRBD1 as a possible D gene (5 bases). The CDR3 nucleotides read TGTGCCTGCAGACAGTCGACAAATGAAAAACTGTTTTTT. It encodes CACRQSTNEKLFF.